This TCR beta chain comes out of a study of OX40 agonist ivuxolimab in advanced cancers. Study context: Partial responses occurred in three patients (one hepatocellular carcinoma, two cutaneous melanoma). Overall study findings and caveats: There was clonal expansion of CD4+ and CD8+ blood T cells by week 6 at 0.1 to 3.0 mg/kg.

The sampling schedule covered blood at baseline, cycle 4 day 1, and cycle 7 day 1. This clone qualifies as medium-sized. No antigen is known for it. TCRdb's copy holds only in-frame clones and misses some; the assay was immunoSEQ multiplex PCR. Of around 10,000 clones detected, more than 65% appear once; the ten largest clones hold almost 40%. The CDR3 extends over 14 amino acids. Trimming removed 4 bases from V and 5 bases from J, with 14 bases in between. Germline CDR1 LGHNA, CDR2 YSLEER. This rearrangement joins TRBV4-3 to TRBJ1-1, with D unresolved. This receptor was identified in an adult with an advanced solid tumor such as melanoma, head and neck, liver or kidney cancer. Sequences were derived from CD4+ or CD8+ T cells sorted from blood, sampled in a trial of the OX40 agonist ivuxolimab. The CDR3 loop reads CASSPEAGITEAFF. The CDR3 DNA sequence: TGCGCCAGCAGCCCCGAGGCTGGGATTACTGAAGCTTTCTTT.